Presented here are 18 T cell receptor beta chains from one specimen sequenced in a study of shared clonotypes between healthy human individuals. Naive CD8 cells lacked CD45RO, underwent positive selection for CCR7 and left out terminally differentiated effector memory CD45RA+ cells. Profiling relied on immunoSEQ multiplex PCR, and the TCRdb table lists in-frame clones only, not all of them. This sample yields millions of clones, of which approximately 94% are seen a single time; under 2% belongs to the top ten. Material: naive CD8+ T cells from PBMCs. The receptors here all came from a man between 18 and 35 years old in good health. Some clones in this sample may be carry-over from other donors' samples.

A single count supports this clone. Other DNA sequences in this sample translate to the same CDR3. The chain carries TRBV9 and TRBJ2-2, with D perhaps given as TRBD1 or TRBD2 (6 bases each). The V end lost 6 bases, the J end lost 4 bases, and 10 bases lay between the germline ends. This CDR3 spans 13 amino acids. Germline V gene data show CDR1 as SGDLS and CDR2 as YYNGEE. This chain's CDR3 is CASTGGGTGELFF. In DNA form, the CDR3 reads TGTGCCAGCACCGGGGGCGGCACCGGGGAGCTGTTTTTT.

The chain joins TRBV7-6 to TRBJ2-3, with 7 positions matching TRBD2. CDR1 and CDR2 from the germline V gene are SGHVS and FNYEAQ. The CDR3 has 15 amino acids. The V and J ends lost 6 bases and 1 base, in that order; junction bases with no gene match: 7. The CDR3: CASRFLAVGTDTQYF. In DNA form, the CDR3 reads TGTGCCAGCAGATTTCTAGCGGTTGGCACAGATACGCAGTATTTT.

The CDR3 DNA reads as TGTGCCAGCAGCTCCACCCGGACGTATGGCTACACCTTC. This gives the protein CASSSTRTYGYTF. The rearrangement joins TRBV5-5 to TRBJ1-2; D remains ambiguous. Trimming pared 3 bases from V and 5 bases from J, leaving 11 bases between. In germline, CDR1 is SGHKS, CDR2 YYEKEE (reference sequence). The CDR3 length is 13 residues.

The rearrangement joins TRBV28 to TRBJ2-1; possibly TRBD2 for D (6 bases). Trimming stripped 6 bases from V and 0 bases from J, with 12 bases between. Germline-derived CDR1 and CDR2 are MDHEN and SYDVKM. The CDR3 loop spans 15 amino acids. CDR3 protein: CASRYTGVSYNEQFF. The CDR3 bases are TGTGCCAGCAGATACACGGGAGTCTCCTACAATGAGCAGTTCTTC.

The J gene is TRBJ2-7, the V gene TRBV6-6; possibly TRBD1 for D (5 bases). Germline assignment: CDR1 MNHNY and CDR2 SVGAGI (reference sequence). This CDR3 has 14 amino acids. V was cut by 2 bases and J by 2 bases, with 10 bases left in between. The CDR3: CASSYRQGAYEQYF. In nucleotides, the CDR3 is TGTGCCAGCAGTTACCGCCAGGGTGCCTACGAGCAGTACTTC.

The chain links TRBV11-2 to TRBJ2-1, with a weak D call TRBD2 (5 bases). There are 19 residues in the CDR3. Germline V gene lookup returns CDR1 SGHAT and CDR2 FQNNGV. In nucleotides, the CDR3 is TGTGCTGTCGTCGGCCGAGAAGGACTTTCGATACCCTCCTACAATGAGCAGTTCTTC. Its protein is CAVVGREGLSIPSYNEQFF.

V usage is TRBV28 and J usage is TRBJ2-3; perhaps D is TRBD1 or TRBD2 (6 bases each). This CDR3 contains 15 residues. The V gene's germline CDR1 is MDHEN and CDR2 SYDVKM. V lost 5 bases, J lost 0 bases, and 12 bases lay in between. CDR3 DNA: TGTGCCAGCAGTGGGGGGCGGGTTAGCACAGATACGCAGTATTTT. Its protein is CASSGGRVSTDTQYF.

The chain links TRBV5-1 to TRBJ2-7; 10 nucleotides match TRBD1. The trim removed 2 bases at V and 3 bases at J, leaving 8 bases unmatched. In germline, CDR1 is SGHRS, CDR2 YFSETQ. CDR3 length equals 16 residues. Here the CDR3 reads CASSFDRGRVGYEQYF. CDR3 nucleotide sequence: TGCGCCAGCAGCTTTGACAGGGGGCGAGTGGGCTACGAGCAGTACTTC.

V usage is TRBV13 and J usage is TRBJ2-1; 9 bases line up with TRBD2. V dropped 4 bases and J dropped 4; count of bases not matched to a gene: 8. The CDR3 consists of 16 residues. Germline-derived CDR1 and CDR2 are PRHDT and FYEKMQ (reference sequence). The CDR3 protein is CASSSLGSGGYNEQFF. The CDR3 DNA sequence: TGTGCCAGCAGCTCCTTGGGGAGCGGGGGGTACAATGAGCAGTTCTTC.

The V and J genes are TRBV6-5 and TRBJ1-1, with 7 bases matching TRBD1. Germline V gene sequence: CDR1 MNHEY, CDR2 SVGAGI. The CDR3 runs to 14 residues. With V trimmed by 0 bases and J by 6 bases, 4 bases remained unmatched. The CDR3 bases are TGTGCCAGCAGTTACTCGACAGGGCTGGCTGAAGCTTTCTTT. It codes for CASSYSTGLAEAFF.

The chain recombines TRBV9 with TRBJ2-7; D gene unclear. Trimming removed 3 bases from V and 6 bases from J, with 10 bases in between. The CDR3 runs 12 residues. Looked up from germline, CDR1 is SGDLS and CDR2 is YYNGEE. The CDR3 loop is CASSEESGEQYF. As DNA, the CDR3 is TGTGCCAGCAGCGAGGAGTCGGGCGAGCAGTACTTC.

A remark on this clone: Other DNA variants within this sample encode the same CDR3. The chain carries TRBV5-6 and TRBJ1-1; D not resolved. Germline assignment: CDR1 SGHDT and CDR2 YYEEEE. CDR3 length: 12 amino acids. V was shortened by 2 bases and J by 0 bases, with 2 bases between the two germline ends. The CDR3: CASSFMNTEAFF. The CDR3 DNA follows: TGTGCCAGCAGCTTTATGAACACTGAAGCTTTCTTT.

This clone was picked up a small number of times. This chain links TRBV12-5 with TRBJ2-7; TRBD1 agrees at 10 bases. This CDR3 is 14 amino acids long. The J segment lost 6 bases and the V segment lost 6 bases, leaving 8 bases of the junction unmatched. Looked up from germline, CDR1 is LGHNT and CDR2 is FRNRAP. Written as DNA, the CDR3 is TGTGCTAGTGGCACCGGGACAGGGGAGGCCGAGCAGTACTTC. The encoded protein is CASGTGTGEAEQYF.

The chain carries TRBV27 and TRBJ2-3; D is unresolved. V was trimmed by 4 bases and J by 4 bases, leaving 21 bases between them. The germline V gene has CDR1 MNHEY and CDR2 SMNVEV (reference sequence). The CDR3 sequence is 17 residues long. The CDR3 here is CASSSNWAVQRADTQYF. CDR3 DNA: TGTGCCAGCAGTTCCAACTGGGCGGTCCAAAGAGCAGATACGCAGTATTTT.

V usage is TRBV19 and J usage is TRBJ2-5; the D call may be TRBD1 or TRBD2 (5 bases each). Germline CDR1 reads LNHDA; CDR2 reads SQIVND (reference sequence). Deletions cut 5 bases from V and 5 bases from J, with 18 bases between. This CDR3 is built from 15 residues. The CDR3 protein is CASSPGTESTETQYF. The DNA of the CDR3 is TGTGCCAGTAGTCCAGGGACGGAATCAACGGAGACCCAGTACTTC.

The V and J genes are TRBV11-2 and TRBJ2-7, with 8 bases fitting TRBD2. Germline CDR1 reads SGHAT; CDR2 reads FQNNGV. The V and J ends lost 3 bases and 0 bases, in that order; junction bases with no gene match: 10. This CDR3 comprises 17 residues. DNA of the CDR3: TGTGCCAGCAGCTTCCCTTCTCGGGGGGGGATCTCCTACGAGCAGTACTTC. Encoded protein: CASSFPSRGGISYEQYF.

V gene TRBV28 combines with J gene TRBJ2-1; perhaps TRBD2 as D (6 bases). V lost 1 base, J lost 3 bases, and 16 bases lay in between. The CDR3 covers 17 residues. Germline CDR1 is MDHEN and CDR2 is SYDVKM. DNA for the CDR3: TGTGCCAGCAGTTTATATGGCTTAGCGGAATTCTACAATGAGCAGTTCTTC. This encodes CASSLYGLAEFYNEQFF.

V usage is TRBV7-9 and J usage is TRBJ2-1, with D possibly being TRBD1 (6 bases). V was cut by 2 bases and J by 5 bases, with 10 bases left in between. The CDR3 contains 14 residues. Germline V lookup: CDR1 SEHNR, CDR2 FQNEAQ (reference sequence). CDR3 bases: TGTGCCAGCAGCTTACCGGACAGACACAATGAGCAGTTCTTC. Translated, it gives CASSLPDRHNEQFF.